The clone carrying this TCR beta chain has at least ten counts. Its specificity is unknown. The germline V gene encodes CDR1 MNHEY and CDR2 SVGAGI. The V end was cut by 0 bases, the J end by 4 bases, with 9 bases between. The CDR3 runs 14 residues. Using a constant-region primer together with ProtoScript II reverse transcriptase, TCR beta cDNA was made from 500 ng of total RNA. Investigators got TCR beta libraries out of three nested multiplex PCR rounds, done with slightly modified ARM-PCR. Investigators reported that the first two PCR rounds, at roughly 10 cycles each, used TRBV1-TRBV30 forward primers with a C-beta reverse primer. TCRdb analysed the multiplex PCR reads with MiXCR anew, one entry per CDR3 protein. The sample records 90,000 to 150,000 distinct CDR3 sequences, around two thirds being singletons. These data come from a study of tumor-infiltrating lymphocytes in primary liver carcinoma. Looking at the study overall: Samples returned roughly 3.5 to 7.13 million productive TCRbeta reads each. Read depth did not differ significantly between tissue types. General study points: In tumor-adjacent and tumor-blood pairs, overlap was lower than in tumor region pairs.

Total RNA and DNA came together from 20-30 mg of bulk tissue without cell sorting. This clonotype originated in a woman aged 60-70 years with primary liver carcinoma and hepatitis B virus infection. The V call is TRBV6-5, the J call TRBJ1-2, with a possible D match to TRBD1 (5 bases). The sample was tumor-adjacent normal liver tissue. CDR3 in DNA: TGTGCCAGCAGTTACTCGGGGGGGGGCTATGGCTACACCTTC. Protein product: CASSYSGGGYGYTF.